This is a list of T cell receptor beta chains from one sample in a study of blood T cell repertoires in COVID-19. Measured with immunoSEQ multiplex PCR; TCRdb has only the in-frame clones, and not every one. The data hold around 200,000 clones, with approximately 84% observed a single time. Sequencing was carried out using peripheral blood. The receptors derive from a man aged 45 to 65 with active or convalescent COVID-19. The CDR3 runs from the conserved cysteine through the conserved F or W. The D gene is left open where the match is weak. Only some rows state a clone size, as once, few, many or a class for expanded clones.

size	V	J	D	CDR3	DNA
few	TRBV7-9	TRBJ1-6	TRBD1	CASKTGGYSPLHF	TGTGCCAGCAAGACAGGGGGTTATTCACCCCTCCACTTT
-	TRBV5-1	TRBJ1-2	TRBD1	CASSLGQGFSGYTF	TGCGCCAGCAGCCTGGGACAGGGGTTCAGTGGCTACACCTTC
-	TRBV7-9	TRBJ2-1	TRBD1	CASSLGGGQGAHNEQFF	TGTGCCAGCAGCTTAGGAGGTGGACAGGGGGCCCACAATGAGCAGTTCTTC
medium-sized	TRBV10-3	TRBJ2-5	-	CAISESGRGLEETQYF	TGTGCCATCAGTGAGTCGGGTAGGGGGTTAGAAGAGACCCAGTACTTC
-	TRBV28	TRBJ2-3	TRBD2	CASSLLAGPLGSTDTQYF	TGTGCCAGCAGTTTGCTAGCGGGGCCCCTAGGGAGCACAGATACGCAGTATTTT
-	TRBV5-8	TRBJ1-5	-	CASSHHRDLGGNQPQHF	TGTGCCAGCAGCCATCACAGGGACCTGGGCGGCAATCAGCCCCAGCATTTT
few	TRBV7-3	TRBJ2-2	-	CASSTGYPGELFF	TGTGCCAGCAGCACAGGGTATCCCGGGGAGCTGTTTTTT
-	TRBV19	TRBJ2-7	-	CASSNQRNSYEQYF	TGTGCCAGTAGTAACCAGCGGAACTCCTACGAGCAGTACTTC
-	TRBV3-1/TRBV3-2	TRBJ2-5	TRBD2	CASSSSGGYQETQYF	TGTGCCAGCAGCTCTAGCGGGGGGTACCAAGAGACCCAGTACTTC
-	TRBV11-2	TRBJ1-4	TRBD1	CASSLSDRVGKLFF	TGTGCCAGCAGCTTAAGCGACAGGGTAGGGAAACTGTTTTTT
-	TRBV6-5	TRBJ2-7	TRBD1	CASSIGTGDYEQYF	TGTGCCAGCAGTATCGGGACAGGAGATTACGAGCAGTACTTC
-	TRBV10-3	TRBJ2-7	-	CAISDMMSGVRGEQYF	TGTGCCATCAGTGACATGATGTCAGGGGTGAGGGGCGAGCAGTACTTC
-	TRBV9	TRBJ2-7	-	CASSVAGVPYEQYF	TGTGCCAGCAGCGTAGCCGGGGTGCCCTACGAGCAGTACTTC
-	TRBV19	TRBJ2-7	TRBD2	CARIKRGSEQYF	TGTGCCAGAATAAAGCGGGGAAGCGAGCAGTACTTC
-	TRBV2	TRBJ2-3	TRBD1	CASSEWGTASTDTQYF	TGTGCCAGCAGTGAATGGGGGACAGCCAGCACAGATACGCAGTATTTT
-	TRBV6-1	TRBJ1-6	-	CASSEGGGPSSPLHF	TGTGCCAGCAGTGAAGGGGGAGGCCCCAGTTCACCCCTCCACTTT
-	TRBV6-6	TRBJ2-7	-	CASSYSQGAGGEQYF	TGTGCCAGCAGTTACTCACAGGGGGCGGGGGGCGAGCAGTACTTC
-	TRBV2	TRBJ2-2	-	CASSDRHLNTGELFF	TGTGCCAGCAGTGACAGGCACCTGAACACCGGGGAGCTGTTTTTT
-	TRBV4-1	TRBJ2-7	-	CASSPRDSGLEQYF	TGCGCCAGCAGCCCCCGGGACAGCGGGCTCGAGCAGTACTTC
few	TRBV12-3/TRBV12-4	TRBJ2-3	-	CASSSSSSQYF	TGTGCCAGCAGCTCTAGCTCCTCGCAGTATTTT
once	TRBV7-3	TRBJ2-5	TRBD2	CASSAGLAGYETQYF	TGTGCCAGCAGCGCAGGACTAGCGGGGTATGAGACCCAGTACTTC
-	TRBV19	TRBJ2-1	TRBD2	CASSLTSGGASYNEQFF	TGTGCCAGTAGCCTGACTAGCGGGGGGGCCTCCTACAATGAGCAGTTCTTC
-	TRBV5-8	TRBJ2-1	TRBD2	CASSLASGSYNEQFF	TGTGCCAGCAGCTTAGCTAGCGGGTCCTACAATGAGCAGTTCTTC
-	TRBV5-1	TRBJ2-3	TRBD2	CASSSGLAGGHTDTQYF	TGCGCCAGCAGCTCCGGACTAGCGGGGGGGCACACAGATACGCAGTATTTT
once	TRBV18	TRBJ2-7	-	CASSPGLDRSSYEQYF	TGTGCCAGCTCACCAGGATTAGACAGGAGCTCCTACGAGCAGTACTTC
-	TRBV4-1	TRBJ1-1	TRBD1	CASRKPGQGNTEAFF	TGCGCCAGCAGGAAGCCGGGACAGGGGAACACTGAAGCTTTCTTT
-	TRBV6-2/TRBV6-3	TRBJ1-2	TRBD1	CASSYPGTGEFINGYTF	TGTGCCAGCAGTTACCCCGGGACAGGGGAATTTATCAATGGCTACACCTTC
once	TRBV18	TRBJ1-1	TRBD1	CASSPLPLDRVDTEAFF	TGTGCCAGCTCACCACTTCCTTTGGACAGGGTGGACACTGAAGCTTTCTTT
-	TRBV14	TRBJ1-2	-	CASSQETWGGGYTF	TGTGCCAGCAGCCAAGAAACCTGGGGGGGTGGCTACACCTTC
-	TRBV18	TRBJ1-5	TRBD1	CASSARGIKDQPQHF	TGTGCCAGCTCGGCCAGGGGGATCAAGGATCAGCCCCAGCATTTT
-	TRBV5-5	TRBJ1-6	-	CASSRDTSGTLHF	TGTGCCAGCAGCAGGGACACCTCCGGGACCCTCCACTTT
-	TRBV5-4	TRBJ1-1	-	CASSLDWNTEAFF	TGTGCCAGCAGCTTGGACTGGAACACTGAAGCTTTCTTT
-	TRBV11-2	TRBJ1-3	-	CASSLGSGSGNTIYF	TGTGCCAGCAGCTTAGGATCAGGCTCTGGAAACACCATATATTTT
-	TRBV5-1	TRBJ2-3	-	CASSVRRLGGAGNADTQYF	TGCGCCAGCAGCGTAAGACGACTAGGGGGAGCGGGGAACGCAGATACGCAGTATTTT
-	TRBV5-6	TRBJ1-6	-	CASSLGGPAPLHF	TGTGCCAGCAGCTTGGGGGGCCCAGCTCCCCTCCACTTT
-	TRBV28	TRBJ1-5	TRBD1	CASSFGTGFSQPQHF	TGTGCCAGCAGTTTCGGGACAGGGTTCTCTCAGCCCCAGCATTTT
-	TRBV19	TRBJ2-2	-	CASSIFVLNTGELFF	TGTGCCAGTAGTATATTTGTACTAAACACCGGGGAGCTGTTTTTT
-	TRBV11-2	TRBJ2-1	-	CASSLDRRFEQFF	TGTGCCAGCAGCTTAGATAGGAGGTTTGAGCAGTTCTTC
-	TRBV29-1	TRBJ1-2	TRBD1	CSVEGMRQGGYGYTF	TGCAGCGTTGAAGGGATGCGACAGGGAGGATATGGCTACACCTTC
few	TRBV16	TRBJ1-2	-	CASSQSVQGYTF	TGTGCCAGCAGCCAATCTGTGCAGGGCTACACCTTC
few	TRBV4-3	TRBJ1-1	-	CASSQGPTGITEAFF	TGCGCCAGCAGCCAAGGACCCACAGGGATCACTGAAGCTTTCTTT
few	TRBV15	TRBJ2-7	TRBD1	CATSRDSGTGLDEQYF	TGTGCCACCAGCAGAGATTCGGGGACAGGGTTGGACGAGCAGTACTTC
-	TRBV12-3/TRBV12-4	TRBJ1-1	-	CASTDRMDTEAFF	TGTGCCAGCACCGACAGGATGGACACTGAAGCTTTCTTT
-	TRBV4-2	TRBJ2-1	TRBD2	CASSQDALAGGRSYNEQFF	TGTGCCAGCAGCCAAGATGCACTAGCGGGGGGGAGGTCCTACAATGAGCAGTTCTTC
-	TRBV9	TRBJ1-3	TRBD1	CASSVGAGGGNTIYF	TGTGCCAGCAGCGTAGGGGCAGGGGGCGGAAACACCATATATTTT
-	TRBV6-1	TRBJ1-5	-	CASSESIPWARDSNQPQHF	TGTGCCAGCAGCGAAAGTATACCTTGGGCTCGGGATAGCAATCAGCCCCAGCATTTT
-	TRBV9	TRBJ2-3	TRBD2	CASSEGLAGMGVQYF	TGTGCCAGCAGCGAGGGACTAGCGGGGATGGGTGTGCAGTATTTT
-	TRBV19	TRBJ1-2	-	CASSIVTGNYGYTF	TGTGCCAGTAGTATCGTAACAGGGAACTATGGCTACACCTTC
-	TRBV5-1	TRBJ2-7	-	CASSYDGLYEQYF	TGCGCCAGCAGCTATGACGGACTCTACGAGCAGTACTTC
few	TRBV7-3	TRBJ2-3	-	CASSLGSSGTQYF	TGTGCCAGCAGCTTAGGTTCAAGCGGAACGCAGTATTTT
-	TRBV28	TRBJ1-4	TRBD1	CASSLYQGANEKLFF	TGTGCCAGCAGTCTATACCAGGGGGCTAATGAAAAACTGTTTTTT
-	TRBV7-9	TRBJ2-3	TRBD2	CASSLTGGLAGESDTQYF	TGTGCCAGCAGCCTTACAGGTGGACTAGCGGGTGAATCGGATACGCAGTATTTT
once	TRBV5-5	TRBJ1-6	-	CASSETPRVENSPLHF	TGTGCCAGCAGCGAAACTCCCAGGGTTGAGAATTCACCCCTCCACTTT
-	TRBV3-1/TRBV3-2	TRBJ1-3	-	CASSQRGSGNTIYF	TGTGCCAGCAGCCAAAGGGGGTCTGGAAACACCATATATTTT
-	TRBV27	TRBJ2-7	-	CASRLSGGGHEQYF	TGTGCCAGTCGCCTTTCCGGCGGGGGCCACGAGCAGTACTTC